What follows describes a single TCR beta chain. These data originate in a study of OX40 agonist ivuxolimab in advanced cancers. Study summary: Intravenous ivuxolimab at 0.01 to 10 mg/kg was given to patients every 2 weeks. Each dose-escalation patient presented with hepatocellular carcinoma, melanoma, renal cell or head and neck cancer.

CDR3 length: 13 residues. Per germline, CDR1 SNHLY and CDR2 FYNNEI. V trimming: 6 bases; J trimming: 4 bases; junction bases outside the gene matches: 5. Here immunoSEQ multiplex PCR was the method, and the copy in TCRdb shows in-frame clones only, minus some. The table has about 15,000 clones, about 94% seen once. This TCR derives from an adult with an advanced solid tumor such as melanoma, head and neck, liver or kidney cancer. Material: CD4+ or CD8+ T cells sorted from blood, obtained in a trial of the OX40 agonist ivuxolimab. This chain connects TRBV2 to TRBJ1-1; 7 positions match TRBD1. In nucleotides, the CDR3 is TGTGCCAGCAGCGGGACAGCTGGCACTGAAGCTTTCTTT. Residues: CASSGTAGTEAFF.